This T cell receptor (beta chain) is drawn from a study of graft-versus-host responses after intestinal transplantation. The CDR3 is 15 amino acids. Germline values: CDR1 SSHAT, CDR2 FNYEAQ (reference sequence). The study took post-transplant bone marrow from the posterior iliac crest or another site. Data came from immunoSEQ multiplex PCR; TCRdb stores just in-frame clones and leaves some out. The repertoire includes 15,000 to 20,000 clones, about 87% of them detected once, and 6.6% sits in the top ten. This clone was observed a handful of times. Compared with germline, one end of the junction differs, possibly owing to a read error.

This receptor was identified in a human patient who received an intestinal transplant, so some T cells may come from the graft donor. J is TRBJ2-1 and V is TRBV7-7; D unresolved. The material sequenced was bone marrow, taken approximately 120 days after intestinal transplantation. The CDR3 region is CASSTRVSSYNEQFF. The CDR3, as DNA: TGTGCTAGCAGCACTCGGGTGAGCTCCTACAATGAGCAGTTCTTC.